This T cell receptor beta chain was observed in a study of blood T cell repertoires in COVID-19. Turning to the study itself: From T cells, B-cell-depleted T cells, or PBMCs came the material, which was cDNA or gDNA.

Germline-derived CDR1 and CDR2 are SGHRS and YFSETQ. J gave up 0 bases and V 3 bases, and 3 bases lay outside the gene matches. CDR3 length: 15 residues. This clone turned up a few times. In the study's own analysis: Reference gene primer amplification in the assay estimated nucleated cell counts. This table comes from immunoSEQ multiplex PCR, and its TCRdb copy is limited to in-frame clones, with some not included. Clonal size and the V and J genes are those of that table, whereas D and trimming came from the DNA. The sample carries approximately 97,000 clones, 84% recorded once. Sample: peripheral blood. This rearrangement joins TRBV5-1 to TRBJ2-1; 7 nucleotides align to TRBD1. The sequence derives from a man in his forties with active or convalescent COVID-19. CDR3 nucleotide sequence: TGCGCCAGCAGCTCCTGGACAGGCTCCTACAATGAGCAGTTCTTC. As protein: CASSSWTGSYNEQFF.